This passage covers 26 T cell receptor beta chains from one sample sequenced in a study of human T cells and chemical hapten exposure. MiXCR was run by TCRdb on the RACE reads, yielding one entry per CDR3 protein. Among 75,000 to 95,000 distinct CDR3 sequences listed, about 11% were seen once. Stated time point: patch test 1, 2 weeks after DPC sensitization. Documented treatment: therapeutic diphenylcyclopropenone sensitization with weekly scalp DPC. This material consisted of whole blood, taken in connection with sensitization to the hapten diphenylcyclopropenone (DPC). The receptors derive from a woman in her fifties or sixties with alopecia areata. Some clones in this sample may be carry-over from other donors' samples.

This clonotype has only a few counts. The rearrangement uses TRBV10-3 and TRBJ1-2, with D unclear. The CDR3 totals 14 residues. From germline, CDR1 is ENHRY and CDR2 SYGVKD. V lost 4 bases, J lost 1 base, and 10 bases lay in between. The CDR3 DNA reads as TGTGCCATCAGTGGTGAGGGAAATAACTATGGCTACACCTTC. Translated, it gives CAISGEGNNYGYTF.

This clonotype was counted at least ten times. The V gene is TRBV7-9, the J gene TRBJ1-1; TRBD1 aligns across 12 bases. Trimming cost V 5 bases and J 3 bases; bases outside gene matches: 4. Germline V CDR1 and CDR2: SEHNR, FQNEAQ (reference sequence). This CDR3 comprises 15 residues. DNA of the CDR3: TGTGCCAGCAGCCAAGGGACAGGGGGCTACACTGAAGCTTTCTTT. Translated: CASSQGTGGYTEAFF.

This clonotype was seen only a few times. The chain employs TRBV12-3 or TRBV12-4 and TRBJ2-7; 8 bases line up with TRBD1. CDR3 length: 15 amino acids. After removal of 6 bases from V and 2 bases from J, the junction contained 9 bases not matched to a gene. CDR3 amino acids: CASSPAGQGPYEQYF. The CDR3, as DNA: TGTGCCAGCAGCCCAGCCGGACAGGGACCCTACGAGCAGTACTTC.

The CDR3 bases are TGTGCCAGCAGTGTACGGGACTTTTCTTATGGCTACACCTTC. Translated: CASSVRDFSYGYTF. V gene TRBV2 combines with J gene TRBJ1-2, with D maybe TRBD1 (5 bases). This CDR3 is built from 14 residues. V lost 4 bases and J lost 5, with 14 bases in between. Germline assignment: CDR1 SNHLY and CDR2 FYNNEI.

The table lists this clonotype with many counts. V usage is TRBV20-1 and J usage is TRBJ2-3; 11 nucleotides agree with TRBD2. Per the germline V gene, CDR1 is DFQATT and CDR2 is SNEGSKA (reference sequence). V dropped 0 bases and J dropped 5; count of bases not matched to a gene: 10. CDR3 length equals 17 residues. For the CDR3, the DNA is TGCAGTGCTAGAGATCCCCTTAGCGGGGGGGCTGTAGATACGCAGTATTTT. This codes for CSARDPLSGGAVDTQYF.

This clonotype was seen only a few times. The chain carries TRBV7-9 and TRBJ2-2; TRBD1 agrees at 8 bases. There are 15 residues in the CDR3. The trim removed 5 bases at V and 4 bases at J, leaving 6 bases unmatched. Germline V gene sequence: CDR1 SEHNR, CDR2 FQNEAQ (reference sequence). CDR3 loop: CASSLQGAVTGELFF. CDR3 nucleotide sequence: TGTGCCAGCAGCCTCCAGGGGGCCGTCACCGGGGAGCTGTTTTTT.

This clonotype was counted at least ten times. V gene TRBV14 combines with J gene TRBJ1-6, with 8 bases aligning to TRBD1. Germline loops: CDR1 SGHDN, CDR2 FVKESK. V dropped 0 bases and J dropped 9; count of bases not matched to a gene: 4. The CDR3 is made up of 15 amino acids. The CDR3 reads CASSQEDRDRSPLHF. The CDR3 DNA reads TGTGCCAGCAGCCAAGAGGACAGGGACCGTTCACCCCTCCACTTT.

This clonotype was detected only a few times. The chain recombines TRBV19 with TRBJ2-7, with D perhaps being TRBD1 or TRBD2 (5 bases each). Trimming stripped 7 bases from V and 0 bases from J, with 13 bases between. CDR3 size: 14 residues. CDR1 is LNHDA and CDR2 is SQIVND in the germline V gene (reference sequence). CDR3 region: CASIGTGNSYEQYF. The CDR3, as DNA: TGTGCCAGTATCGGGACGGGGAACTCCTACGAGCAGTACTTC.

In this sample, this clonotype turned up a few times. V is TRBV4-1 and J is TRBJ1-4, with TRBD1 as a possible D gene (5 bases). CDR3 length: 19 residues. Germline V gene lookup returns CDR1 MGHRA and CDR2 YSYEKL. Deletions cut 0 bases from V and 8 bases from J, with 25 bases between. In nucleotides, the CDR3 is TGCGCCAGCAGCCAAGACTTAGTAAGGGGCGGCCTAAGGGACGAAAAACTGTTTTTT. This codes for CASSQDLVRGGLRDEKLFF.

The V call is TRBV12-3 or TRBV12-4, the J call TRBJ1-3; D ambiguous. The CDR3 is made up of 12 amino acids. The germline V and J ends were trimmed by 2 bases and 4 bases, with 3 bases remaining between them. The CDR3 DNA is TGTGCCAGCAGTTTAATCGGAAACACCATATATTTT. Translated, it gives CASSLIGNTIYF.

There are many counts of this clonotype. This rearrangement joins TRBV10-3 to TRBJ1-2, with TRBD1 as a possible D gene (5 bases). Trimming removed 8 bases from V and 1 base from J, with 11 bases in between. The CDR3 totals 13 residues. Germline CDR1 ENHRY, CDR2 SYGVKD. This CDR3 reads CAIQRQINYGYTF. The CDR3 DNA is TGTGCCATCCAAAGACAGATTAACTATGGCTACACCTTC.

This clonotype was detected many times. The V call is TRBV20-1, the J call TRBJ1-5, with 10 bases fitting TRBD1. The V segment lost 4 bases and the J segment 4 bases; nucleotides outside the gene matches: 7. Germline V gives CDR1 DFQATT, CDR2 SNEGSKA (reference sequence). The CDR3 spans 15 residues. CDR3 sequence reads: CSATPGQGWNQPQHF. In DNA, the CDR3 is TGCAGTGCTACGCCGGGACAGGGGTGGAATCAGCCCCAGCATTTT.

CDR3 loop: CSASAGTDSPLHF. The CDR3 nucleotides are TGCAGTGCTAGTGCAGGGACGGATTCACCCCTCCACTTT. V is TRBV20-1 and J is TRBJ1-6; weak D call: TRBD1 (5 bases). The CDR3 spans 13 residues. Germline CDR1 and CDR2: DFQATT and SNEGSKA (reference sequence). With 3 bases removed from V and 8 bases from J, the gap between germline ends came to 11 bases.

There are many counts of this clonotype. The chain employs TRBV4-1 and TRBJ1-6; 7 nucleotides align to TRBD1. CDR1 and CDR2 (germline): MGHRA, YSYEKL. The ends lost 0 bases at V and 10 bases at J; junction bases unmatched: 9. The CDR3 is made up of 16 amino acids. CDR3 nucleotide sequence: TGCGCCAGCAGCCAAGAGGGCAGGGGGTTAGGGTCACCCCTCCACTTT. It translates to CASSQEGRGLGSPLHF.

This clonotype has ten or more counts. The J gene is TRBJ2-7, the V gene TRBV20-1, with a tentative D call TRBD1 (6 bases). Germline V gene data show CDR1 as DFQATT and CDR2 as SNEGSKA (reference sequence). V was shortened by 6 bases and J by 0 bases, with 12 bases between the two germline ends. The length of the CDR3 is 13 residues. The CDR3 DNA reads TGCAGTGCCGCGACAGGAAACTCCTACGAGCAGTACTTC. As protein: CSAATGNSYEQYF.

The genes are TRBV20-1 and TRBJ1-1, with a weak D call TRBD1 (5 bases). V was trimmed by 3 bases and J by 0 bases, leaving 8 bases between them. Germline assignment: CDR1 DFQATT and CDR2 SNEGSKA (reference sequence). The CDR3 length is 13 residues. CDR3 DNA: TGCAGTGCTAGCTCAGGGTTGAACACTGAAGCTTTCTTT. Its protein is CSASSGLNTEAFF.

This clonotype was counted at least ten times. This rearrangement joins TRBV4-1 to TRBJ2-7; D uncertain. The V and J ends lost 4 bases and 3 bases respectively, with 13 bases between them. The CDR3 covers 14 residues. The germline V gene encodes CDR1 MGHRA and CDR2 YSYEKL. CDR3 in DNA: TGCGCCAGCAGCCCCAGCACCCTCAGCTACGAGCAGTACTTC. Its translation is CASSPSTLSYEQYF.

Ten or more counts support this clonotype. CDR3 in amino acids: CATAGSVSDTQYF. CDR3 nucleotides: TGTGCCACCGCAGGGTCCGTTTCCGATACGCAGTATTTT. V is TRBV7-9 and J is TRBJ2-3; a possible D gene is TRBD1 (5 bases). The CDR3 is made up of 13 amino acids. Germline V gene data show CDR1 as SEHNR and CDR2 as FQNEAQ (reference sequence). The V gene lost 10 bases and the J gene lost 6 bases, with 17 bases spanning the gap.

This clonotype was seen a few times. The V call is TRBV6-5, the J call TRBJ1-2; D remains unclear. The V end was cut by 5 bases, the J end by 4 bases, with 14 bases between. CDR1 MNHEY and CDR2 SVGAGI come from the germline V gene. The CDR3 loop spans 14 amino acids. CDR3 loop: CASSPSPGPYGYTF. CDR3 nucleotides: TGTGCCAGCAGTCCGTCCCCCGGCCCCTATGGCTACACCTTC.

This clonotype has a handful of counts. The rearrangement joins TRBV18 to TRBJ1-5, with 10 bases lining up with TRBD1. Per the germline V gene, CDR1 is KGHSH and CDR2 is LQKENI. The CDR3 sequence is 17 residues long. With 2 bases clipped from V and 3 bases from J, the junction kept 7 bases outside the gene matches. In nucleotides, the CDR3 is TGTGCCAGCTCACCAGACAGGGGGCTCGGGGTCAATCAGCCCCAGCATTTT. This codes for CASSPDRGLGVNQPQHF. Based on the CDR3 plus reference TRBV18 and TRBJ1-5, the full variable domain is NAGVMQNPRHLVRRRGQEARLRCSPMKGHSHVYWYRQLPEEGLKFMVYLQKENIIDESGMPKERFSAEFPKEGPSILRIQQVVRGDSAAYFCASSPDRGLGVNQPQHFGDGTRLSIL.

Turning to this clonotype: The junction shows a germline mismatch at one end, possibly a read error. Here the CDR3 reads CASSLSGTDTQYF. DNA of the CDR3: TGTGCTAGCAGCCTTTCTGGCACAGATACGCAGTATTTT. The chain has TRBV7-7 and TRBJ2-3; D gene unclear. The CDR3 is 13 amino acids. Germline V gives CDR1 SSHAT, CDR2 FNYEAQ (reference sequence).

This clonotype appeared many times. This chain connects TRBV2 to TRBJ1-1; the D is unclear. Trimming stripped 5 bases from V and 1 base from J, with 14 bases between. There are 15 residues in the CDR3. Germline CDR1 and CDR2: SNHLY and FYNNEI. The CDR3 DNA reads as TGTGCCAGCAGTCGCGACGTTGCGGGGAACACTGAAGCTTTCTTT. Translated: CASSRDVAGNTEAFF.

The CDR3 spells CASSQEGHGYTF. CDR3 nucleotides: TGTGCCAGCAGCCAAGAAGGTCATGGCTACACCTTC. J is TRBJ1-2 and V is TRBV14; D is uncertain. Germline assignment: CDR1 SGHDN and CDR2 FVKESK. This CDR3 is built from 12 residues. Deletions cut 0 bases from V and 6 bases from J, with 5 bases between.

The rearrangement joins TRBV3-1 to TRBJ2-2; tentatively, D is TRBD1 (6 bases). This CDR3 comprises 14 residues. Germline CDR1 is LGHDT and CDR2 is YNNKEL (reference sequence). V was cut by 1 base and J by 7 bases, with 10 bases left in between. The CDR3 region is CASSQAQGNGELFF. Here the CDR3 DNA reads TGTGCCAGCAGCCAAGCACAGGGAAACGGGGAGCTGTTTTTT.

V is TRBV7-8 and J is TRBJ2-7, with a weak D call TRBD2 (7 bases). From germline, CDR1 is SGHVS and CDR2 FQNEAQ. This CDR3 comprises 16 residues. V was shortened by 1 base and J by 4 bases, with 17 bases between the two germline ends. The CDR3 bases are TGTGCCAGCAGCTTAGGCGGGGCGGGGGCCACATACGAGCAGTACTTC. Amino acid sequence: CASSLGGAGATYEQYF.

The table lists this clonotype with many counts. The V gene is TRBV7-2, the J gene TRBJ1-5; D unresolved. This CDR3 is built from 17 residues. Germline values: CDR1 SGHTA, CDR2 FQGNSA. Trimming pared 5 bases from V and 6 bases from J, leaving 23 bases between. The CDR3 here is CASSTQYSKGEGQPQHF. The CDR3 DNA is TGTGCCAGCAGCACGCAATACAGTAAGGGAGAAGGTCAGCCCCAGCATTTT. Drawing the rest from reference TRBV7-2 and TRBJ1-5, the complete variable domain is GAGVSQSPSNKVTEKGKDVELRCDPISGHTALYWYRQSLGQGLEFLIYFQGNSAPDKSGLPSDRFSAERTGGSVSTLTIQRTQQEDSAVYLCASSTQYSKGEGQPQHFGDGTRLSIL.